This TCR beta chain originates from a study of blood T cell repertoires in COVID-19 (dated by TCRdb to the early 2020s). Regarding the complete study: Collaborator samples came from the United States, Italy and Spain and covered acute and convalescent phases of COVID-19. The material from the prospective study consisted of cDNA or gDNA derived from T cells, B-cell-depleted T cells, or PBMCs. Deeply sampled blood TCRbeta repertoires from subjects exposed to, actively infected with, or recovered from COVID-19 were included in the dataset. A freely available public database, intended as a resource for researchers studying the immune response to SARS-CoV-2, is where the repertoires were released. The samples were drawn from the first 160 participants of the ongoing ImmuneRACE study and from 1,254 subjects provided by 6 global collaborators. Nearly every sample came with metadata listing a de-identified subject ID, COVID-19 status, age in years and sex. HLA class I and class II types, where available, came from metadata supplied by the sample provider rather than from assay-based typing. The study at large found these results: Clinical and demographic metadata were provided uncurated, with the amount varying by source and participant.

TCRbeta CDR3 regions were amplified from genomic DNA by means of the immunoSEQ Assay, a bias-controlled multiplex PCR. As for the authors' bioinformatics: The number of nucleated cells in each sample was estimated by amplification of reference gene primers within the assay. To quantify the absolute abundance of each unique TCRbeta CDR3 rearrangement, sequence reads were collapsed and filtered. For each sample, productive Simpson clonality was calculated by taking the square root of Simpson's diversity index across productive rearrangements. TCRdb provides this immuneACCESS table in a form limited to in-frame rearrangements. Some clones are lacking; in checked studies, under half of them reflect an unresolved V gene, and why the rest are absent is not known. The DNA was the basis for D and trimming; V, J and clone size are from that table. Recorded for this sample are some 250,000 clones; around 81% of them occurred a single time. The top ten hold around 7% of the sample.

At one collaborating source in Seattle, patients were enrolled during active infection and were followed longitudinally through the course of disease. Collaborating institutions collected whole blood in K2EDTA tubes following their own protocols. For TCRbeta analysis, collaborators shipped samples as frozen whole blood, isolated PBMCs, or DNA extracted from either of those sample types. To note about this clone: Its binding antigen is unknown. No base quality information exists; no much larger clone differs at one position.

Source material: peripheral blood. The TCR sequence derives from a woman older than 75 with COVID-19, enrolled during active disease.

The DNA reads as follows: TGTGCCAGCAGTTACTCCAACAGGTTATATGAAAAACTGTTTTTT. Translated, it reads CASSYSNRLYEKLFF. In this chain, TRBV6-5 is recombined with TRBJ1-4, with TRBD1 as a weak D call on 5 bases. The germline V gene yields MNHEY for CDR1 and SVGAGI for CDR2. Trimming removed 0 bases from V and 6 bases from J, leaving 11 bases between the germline ends. Reading from cysteine to phenylalanine, the CDR3 counts 15 amino acids. CDR3 DNA is the only sequence kept; it has 45 bases, read in frame from the first base.